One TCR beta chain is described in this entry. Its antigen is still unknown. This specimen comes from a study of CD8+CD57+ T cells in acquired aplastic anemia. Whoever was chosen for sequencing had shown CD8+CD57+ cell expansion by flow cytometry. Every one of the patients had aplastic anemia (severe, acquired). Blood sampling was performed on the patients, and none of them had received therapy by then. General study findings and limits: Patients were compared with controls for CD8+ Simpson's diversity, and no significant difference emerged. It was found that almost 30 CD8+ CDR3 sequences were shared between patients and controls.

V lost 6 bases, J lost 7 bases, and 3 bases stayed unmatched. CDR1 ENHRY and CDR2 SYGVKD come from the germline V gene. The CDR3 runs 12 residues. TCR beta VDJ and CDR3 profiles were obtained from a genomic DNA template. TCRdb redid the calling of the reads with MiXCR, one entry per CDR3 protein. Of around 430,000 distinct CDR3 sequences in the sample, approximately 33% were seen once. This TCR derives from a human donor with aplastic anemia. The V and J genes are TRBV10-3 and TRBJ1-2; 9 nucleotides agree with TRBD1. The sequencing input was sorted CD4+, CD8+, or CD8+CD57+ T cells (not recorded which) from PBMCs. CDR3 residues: CAISRDRVGYTF. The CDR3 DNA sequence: TGTGCCATCAGCCGGGACAGGGTTGGCTACACCTTC.